The entry that follows covers one TCR beta chain sequence. Its cognate antigen has yet to be identified. Base qualities are not recorded, but no much larger clone differs from it by a single base. This specimen's treatment or condition label, interpreted: approximately 9-day PBMC culture with coronavirus spike peptide pools or control peptides (ViraFEST assay). The ViraFEST assay, used in the study, expanded antigen-specific T cells with peptide pools and then identified the expanded clonotypes through TCR sequencing. The convalescent patients' positive SARS-CoV-2 PCR tests were from March to December 2020, which was before the Alpha, Beta and Delta variants emerged in the United States. PBMCs were cultured at around 2.2 million per well in IMDM supplemented with roughly 5% human AB serum and about 10 IU/ml IL-2, with about 9 ug/ml peptide pools added. On days 3 and 7, half of the culture medium was replaced with fresh IL-2-containing medium. Once the cells had been in culture for approximately 10 days, the EasySep CD4+ T cell isolation kit was used to isolate CD4+ T cells by negative selection. Ficoll-Paque Plus gradient centrifugation was used to isolate PBMCs from whole blood, and the isolated PBMCs were then either used fresh or cryopreserved at -140C. Each culture condition was generally run in triplicate wells.

Library generation was performed with PCR. DNA from cultured CD4+ T cells was subjected to TCR sequencing with the Oncomine TCR Beta short-read assay at the Johns Hopkins FTIC core. The QIAamp micro DNA kit was used to extract genomic DNA from the cultured CD4+ T cells. Oncomine TCR Beta libraries from cultured CD4+ T cells were pooled with unique dual indexes and sequenced on an Illumina iSeq 100. In the source study's methods: Non-productive sequences were removed, and CDR3s that did not start with C, did not end with F or W, or were shorter than 7 amino acids were discarded. Antigen-specific clonotypes were identified using the MANAFEST web application through comparison of peptide-stimulated wells with reference and other culture wells. For a clone to be called positive, the clone needed an FDR below 0.05, an odds ratio above 5, and a productive frequency above 0.1% in at least two of three replicate wells. Cross-reactive clonotypes were defined as significantly expanded in both SARS-CoV-2 spike wells and at least one common cold coronavirus spike condition. Using R version 3.6.1, CDR3 homology was evaluated through Levenshtein distances (stringdist) along with unrooted phylogenetic trees (ape). In-frame beta chains were kept once TCRdb had trimmed the public reads at Q25 with fastp and called clones with MiXCR. Rows with one shared CDR3 protein collapse into an entry with the most common genes and DNA. These V and J calls rely on TCRdb rather than the paper's analysis. The sample data list roughly 16,000 distinct CDR3 sequences, and 50% to 65% of these were observed just once. The ten largest clones add up to about 4% of the sample.

After removal of 5 bases from V and 6 bases from J, the junction retains 9 bases not matched to a gene. Per the germline V gene, SGHTA is the CDR1 and FQGTGA is the CDR2. Reading from cysteine to phenylalanine, the CDR3 counts 15 amino acids. CDR3 DNA is the only sequence kept; it has 45 bases, read in frame from the first base. This sample is drawn from a study of vaccination and CD4 T cells after COVID-19 (dated by TCRdb to 2021 to 2024). Broadly, across the study: Convalescent patients had a positive SARS-CoV-2 result on nasal swab PCR, and of these patients, several had mild disease and one had severe disease. The cultures were stimulated with overlapping spike peptide pools from SARS-CoV-2 and from the common cold coronaviruses HCoV-NL63, HCoV-OC43 and HCoV-229E. Control cultures received a CEFX viral epitope pool as the positive control, an HIV-1 Nef peptide pool as the negative control, or no peptide. In ten to eleven COVID-19 convalescent patients and several infection-naive healthy vaccine recipients, the spike-specific CD4+ TCR repertoire before mRNA vaccination was compared with the repertoire after mRNA vaccination. Post-COVID blood samples from convalescent patients were collected a median of 101 days after diagnosis, with a range of roughly 30 to 170 days. The convalescent cohort comprised six males and four females, including two Hispanic individuals, seven Caucasians, two Asians and one multiracial person. Two doses of either the Pfizer-BioNTech BNT162b2 vaccine (n=8) or the Moderna mRNA-1273 vaccine (n=2) were administered to participants. Post-vaccine blood samples were obtained a median of around 74 days after the second vaccine dose, with a range of roughly 12 to 250 days. General findings and caveats noted by the study authors: The median number of SARS-CoV-2-reactive clonotypes rose from around 20 after infection to approximately 41 after vaccination, but the change was not significant. The number of convalescent patients in the study was relatively small, and the study did not examine early timepoints following natural infection. Nearly all vaccine-specific clones in convalescent patients (304 of 307) were mono-reactive for SARS-CoV-2 spike rather than cross-reactive with common cold coronaviruses. In convalescent patients, a median approximately 89% of post-vaccine SARS-CoV-2-reactive clones were detected only after vaccination, suggesting vaccine-specific priming.

The source is a human donor who had recovered from COVID-19. The chain was built from TRBV7-3 and TRBJ2-1, with TRBD2 identical over 8 junction bases. The starting material was CD4+ T cells from blood, cultured in vitro, obtained before SARS-CoV-2 vaccination. The nucleotides are TGTGCCAGCAGCCTCGGGGGGGCTAGCGGCAATGAGCAGTTCTTC. Its amino acids are CASSLGGASGNEQFF.